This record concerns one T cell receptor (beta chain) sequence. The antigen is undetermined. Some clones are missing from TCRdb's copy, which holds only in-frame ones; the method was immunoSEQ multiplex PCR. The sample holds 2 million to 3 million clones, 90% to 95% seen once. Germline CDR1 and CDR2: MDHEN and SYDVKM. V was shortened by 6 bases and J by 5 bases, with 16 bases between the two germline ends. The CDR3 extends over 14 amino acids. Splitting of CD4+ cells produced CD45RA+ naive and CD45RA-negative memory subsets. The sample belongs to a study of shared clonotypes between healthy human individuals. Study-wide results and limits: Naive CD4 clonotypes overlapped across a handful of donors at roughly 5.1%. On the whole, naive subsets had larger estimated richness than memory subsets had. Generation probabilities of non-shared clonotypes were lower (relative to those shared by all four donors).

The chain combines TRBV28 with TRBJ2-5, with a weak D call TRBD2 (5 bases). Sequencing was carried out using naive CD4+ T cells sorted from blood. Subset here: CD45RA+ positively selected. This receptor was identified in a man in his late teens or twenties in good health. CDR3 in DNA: TGTGCCAGCAGCCCCCCCGGGGTGGGGGAGACCCAGTACTTC. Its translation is CASSPPGVGETQYF.